The clone carrying this T cell receptor beta chain was detected many times. The antigen is undetermined. This sample was taken from a study of CD8+CD57+ T cells in acquired aplastic anemia. Across the study: The average for DNA from sorted CD4+ and CD8+ cells was about 3.3 ug.

Notes on the study in general: Patient and control CD8+ Simpson's diversity was not significantly different. Roughly 29 was the count of CD8+ CDR3 sequences that patients shared with controls.

TCR beta VDJ and CDR3 profiles were obtained from a genomic DNA template. TCRdb reanalysed the reads using MiXCR and keeps one entry per CDR3 protein. The table has a few hundred thousand distinct CDR3 sequences, roughly 50% seen once. The CDR3 length is 13 residues. CDR1 SGHTA and CDR2 FQGTGA come from the germline V gene. The V and J ends lost 2 bases and 3 bases respectively, with 7 bases between them. Patients chosen for sequencing had shown CD8+CD57+ cell expansion by flow cytometry. Everyone among the patients had severe acquired aplastic anemia. Source material: sorted CD4+, CD8+, or CD8+CD57+ T cells (not recorded which) from PBMCs. This sequence originates from a human donor with aplastic anemia. The chain combines TRBV7-3 with TRBJ1-1; D unclear. The CDR3 loop is CASSLFEDTEAFF. CDR3 DNA: TGTGCCAGCAGCTTATTTGAGGACACTGAAGCTTTCTTT.